This T cell receptor beta chain was profiled in a study of PD-L1 blockade in urothelial cancer. Study overall: Patients previously received 0 to 3 chemotherapy regimens. Once treatment had started, blood was analyzed at 3 weeks (second dose) and again at 6 weeks. Among blood samples, the median T cell count was some 140,000.

All patients carried locally advanced or metastatic urothelial carcinoma. Sequencing was performed with immunoSEQ multiplex PCR; in TCRdb, only in-frame clones are kept and a portion is missing. The sample holds tens of thousands of clones, 65% to 85% seen once. This CDR3 has 14 amino acids. V trimming: 4 bases; J trimming: 1 base; junction bases outside the gene matches: 3. From germline, CDR1 is SNHLY and CDR2 FYNNEI. This specimen was PBMCs, taken around atezolizumab (anti-PD-L1) treatment. J is TRBJ2-5 and V is TRBV2, with 7 bases fitting TRBD1. The receptor was derived from a man aged 60 to 75 with urothelial cancer. DNA of the CDR3: TGTGCCAGCAGTGGCCGGGACAGCCAAGAGACCCAGTACTTC. Protein: CASSGRDSQETQYF.